This passage covers 13 T cell receptor beta chains from one sample sequenced in a study of neurological immune-mediated disorders. Noted time point: longitudinal time-point 3. TCRdb fed the 5' RACE reads into MiXCR, producing one record per CDR3 protein. The profile shows about 45,000 distinct CDR3 sequences, approximately 12% of them singletons. The sequenced material came from PBMCs. These receptor sequences come from a man aged 25-45 years in good health.

There are many counts of this clonotype. J is TRBJ1-1 and V is TRBV5-1; the D gene is possibly TRBD1 (5 bases). From germline, CDR1 is SGHRS and CDR2 YFSETQ. This CDR3 region has 14 residues. The ends were cut back, 2 bases at V and 1 base at J, with 9 bases in the middle. The CDR3 region has the DNA TGCGCCAGCAGCTTTTCCAGGGCGAACACTGAAGCTTTCTTT. Encoded protein: CASSFSRANTEAFF.

By frequency in the sample, this clonotype is medium-sized. The chain uses TRBV15 and TRBJ2-1, with unresolved D. Looked up from germline, CDR1 is LNHNV and CDR2 is YYDKDF (reference sequence). V was trimmed by 4 bases and J by 5 bases, leaving 12 bases between them. CDR3 length equals 14 residues. The CDR3 DNA sequence: TGTGCCACCAGCACCCGTACGGAGAACAATGAGCAGTTCTTC. This encodes CATSTRTENNEQFF.

This clonotype was detected many times. V and J are TRBV12-3 or TRBV12-4 and TRBJ2-1, with D maybe TRBD2 (5 bases). The CDR3 has 13 residues. V lost 1 base to trimming and J lost 7 bases, with 8 bases between them. The CDR3: CASSLVQRNEQFF. The CDR3 nucleotides are TGTGCCAGCAGTTTAGTCCAGCGGAATGAGCAGTTCTTC.

This clonotype has at least ten counts. The genes are TRBV5-1 and TRBJ2-1; 7 bases agree with TRBD1. With V trimmed by 7 bases and J by 5 bases, 6 bases remained unmatched. The CDR3 sequence is 13 residues long. In germline, CDR1 is SGHRS, CDR2 YFSETQ. DNA of the CDR3: TGCGCCAGCGGCAGGGGGTGGGACAATGAGCAGTTCTTC. It encodes CASGRGWDNEQFF.

The chain combines TRBV5-1 with TRBJ2-4, with 7 bases that match TRBD1. CDR1 and CDR2 from the germline V gene are SGHRS and YFSETQ. There are 13 residues in the CDR3. V lost 4 bases to trimming and J lost 8 bases; unmatched junction nucleotides: 6. DNA of the CDR3: TGCGCCAGCAGCACAGGGGAGCAGGACATTCAGTACTTC. It yields the protein CASSTGEQDIQYF.

This clonotype was found many times. The V and J genes are TRBV5-1 and TRBJ1-5; TRBD1 is a possible D gene (5 bases). Germline lookup yields CDR1 SGHRS and CDR2 YFSETQ. Deletions cut 0 bases from V and 0 bases from J, with 7 bases between. This CDR3 contains 15 residues. The CDR3 region is CASSLGGASNQPQHF. The CDR3 DNA sequence: TGCGCCAGCAGCTTGGGGGGCGCTAGCAATCAGCCCCAGCATTTT. Based on the CDR3 plus reference TRBV5-1 and TRBJ1-5, the full variable domain is KAGVTQTPRYLIKTRGQQVTLSCSPISGHRSVSWYQQTPGQGLQFLFEYFSETQRNKGNFPGRFSGRQFSNSRSEMNVSTLELGDSALYLCASSLGGASNQPQHFGDGTRLSIL.

This clonotype was detected many times. The rearrangement joins TRBV5-1 to TRBJ2-1, with a weak D call TRBD2 (5 bases). Trimming removed 5 bases from V and 6 bases from J, with 15 bases in between. CDR1 and CDR2 (germline): SGHRS, YFSETQ. The length of the CDR3 is 14 residues. The CDR3 loop reads CASSNGDEGNEQFF. As DNA, the CDR3 is TGCGCCAGCAGTAACGGGGATGAGGGCAATGAGCAGTTCTTC. The whole variable domain, filled in from reference TRBV5-1 and TRBJ2-1, reads KAGVTQTPRYLIKTRGQQVTLSCSPISGHRSVSWYQQTPGQGLQFLFEYFSETQRNKGNFPGRFSGRQFSNSRSEMNVSTLELGDSALYLCASSNGDEGNEQFFGPGTRLTVL.

This clonotype occurred many times. This sequence joins TRBV20-1 and TRBJ2-5; D is possibly TRBD2 (6 bases). CDR1 and CDR2 from the germline V gene are DFQATT and SNEGSKA (reference sequence). V dropped 2 bases and J dropped 1 base, with 14 bases sitting between them. The CDR3 has 15 residues. DNA of the CDR3: TGCAGTGCTAGAAAGTCTAGCGACCTCCAAGAGACCCAGTACTTC. This sequence encodes CSARKSSDLQETQYF.

This clonotype was seen repeatedly, ten times or more. This rearrangement joins TRBV29-1 to TRBJ2-5, with D uncertain. V was pared by 4 bases and J by 5 bases, with 2 bases between. Germline CDR1 is SQVTM and CDR2 is ANQGSEA. CDR3 length: 9 residues. In nucleotides, the CDR3 is TGCAGCGTTGCGGAGACCCAGTACTTC. Residues: CSVAETQYF.

Ten or more counts support this clonotype. This chain connects TRBV6-1 to TRBJ2-3; D call uncertain. The CDR3 is made up of 10 amino acids. Trimming stripped 8 bases from V and 6 bases from J, with 6 bases between. Germline-derived CDR1 and CDR2 are MNHNS and SASEGT. Here the CDR3 DNA reads TGTGCCAGCGGGTGGGATACGCAGTATTTT. It is translated as CASGWDTQYF.

This clonotype has at least ten counts. The chain links TRBV20-1 to TRBJ2-5; D is perhaps TRBD2 (5 bases). V was clipped by 7 bases and J by 5 bases, with 8 bases between them. Germline-derived CDR1 and CDR2 are DFQATT and SNEGSKA (reference sequence). The CDR3 loop spans 10 amino acids. The DNA of the CDR3 is TGCAGTGTTGGCGGGGAGACCCAGTACTTC. This translates into CSVGGETQYF.

There are many counts of this clonotype. This chain links TRBV3-1 with TRBJ2-2, with a tentative D call TRBD1 (6 bases). Germline CDR1 is LGHDT and CDR2 is YNNKEL (reference sequence). This CDR3 region has 13 residues. V lost 4 bases and J lost 8, with 11 bases in between. CDR3 in DNA: TGTGCCAGCAGCCGCGTCGGGACAGGGGAGCTGTTTTTT. This encodes CASSRVGTGELFF.

This clonotype was counted at least ten times. The chain joins TRBV3-1 to TRBJ2-3; 7 bases match TRBD2. Germline CDR1 is LGHDT and CDR2 is YNNKEL (reference sequence). The CDR3 consists of 18 residues. V was clipped by 1 base and J by 4 bases; unmatched bases: 14. In DNA, the CDR3 is TGTGCCAGCAGCCAAGCCCTAGCGGAGCTTCGGGTCGCAGATACGCAGTATTTT. Translated: CASSQALAELRVADTQYF.